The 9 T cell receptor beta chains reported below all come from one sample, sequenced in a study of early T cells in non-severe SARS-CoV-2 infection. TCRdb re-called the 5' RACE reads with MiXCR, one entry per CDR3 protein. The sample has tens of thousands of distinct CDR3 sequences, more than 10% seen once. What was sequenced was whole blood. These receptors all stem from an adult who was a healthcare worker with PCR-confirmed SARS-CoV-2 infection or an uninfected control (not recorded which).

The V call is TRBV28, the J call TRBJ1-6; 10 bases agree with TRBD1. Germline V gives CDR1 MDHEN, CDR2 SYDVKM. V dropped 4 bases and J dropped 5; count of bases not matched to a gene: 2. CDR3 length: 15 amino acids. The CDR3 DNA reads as TGTGCCAGCAGTTCCGGACAGGGGGATAATTCACCCCTCCACTTT. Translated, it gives CASSSGQGDNSPLHF.

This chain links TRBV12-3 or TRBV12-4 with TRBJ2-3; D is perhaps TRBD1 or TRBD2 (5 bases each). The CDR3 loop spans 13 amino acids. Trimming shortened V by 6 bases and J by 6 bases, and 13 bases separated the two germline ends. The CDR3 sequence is CASSLLGEDTQYF. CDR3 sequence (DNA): TGTGCCAGCAGCCTTTTAGGGGAGGATACGCAGTATTTT.

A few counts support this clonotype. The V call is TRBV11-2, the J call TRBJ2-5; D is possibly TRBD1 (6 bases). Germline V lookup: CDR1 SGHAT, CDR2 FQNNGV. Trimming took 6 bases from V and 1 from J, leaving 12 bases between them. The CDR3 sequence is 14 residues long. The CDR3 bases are TGTGCCAGCAGTGTAGACAGGATCCAAGAGACCCAGTACTTC. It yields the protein CASSVDRIQETQYF.

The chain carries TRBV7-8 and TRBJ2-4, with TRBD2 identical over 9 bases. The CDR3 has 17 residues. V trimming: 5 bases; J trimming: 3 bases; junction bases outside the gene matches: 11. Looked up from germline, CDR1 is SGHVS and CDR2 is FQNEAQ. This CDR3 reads CASSPQALAGIKNIQYF. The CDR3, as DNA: TGTGCCAGCAGCCCCCAGGCGCTAGCGGGGATCAAAAACATTCAGTACTTC.

The CDR3: CASSLDRANEQYF. The CDR3 DNA sequence: TGTGCCAGCAGTTTAGATAGGGCTAATGAGCAGTACTTC. The rearrangement links TRBV27 to TRBJ2-7; D remains ambiguous. Trimming pared 2 bases from V and 7 bases from J, leaving 12 bases between. The CDR3 covers 13 residues. Germline V lookup: CDR1 MNHEY, CDR2 SMNVEV (reference sequence).

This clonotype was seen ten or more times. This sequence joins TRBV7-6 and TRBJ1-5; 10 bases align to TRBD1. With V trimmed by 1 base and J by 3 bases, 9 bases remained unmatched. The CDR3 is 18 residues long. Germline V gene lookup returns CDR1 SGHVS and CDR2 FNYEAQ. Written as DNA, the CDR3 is TGTGCCAGCAGCTTAGGGCTGGGGGGACAGGGGACCAATCAGCCCCAGCATTTT. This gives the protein CASSLGLGGQGTNQPQHF.

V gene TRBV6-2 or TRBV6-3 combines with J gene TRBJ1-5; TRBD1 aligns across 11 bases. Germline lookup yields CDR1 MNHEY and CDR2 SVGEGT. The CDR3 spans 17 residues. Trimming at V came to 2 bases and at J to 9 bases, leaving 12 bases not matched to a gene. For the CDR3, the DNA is TGTGCCAGCAGTTACCCTCCGGGACAGGGGGGCCGGGGGCCCCAGCATTTT. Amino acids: CASSYPPGQGGRGPQHF.

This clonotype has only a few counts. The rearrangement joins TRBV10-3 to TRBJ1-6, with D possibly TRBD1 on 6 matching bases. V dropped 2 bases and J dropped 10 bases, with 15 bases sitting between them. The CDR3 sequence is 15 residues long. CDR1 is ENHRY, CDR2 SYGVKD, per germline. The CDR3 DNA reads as TGTGCCATCAGTGAGGCGGGGGGGGCTGAATCACCCCTCCACTTT. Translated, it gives CAISEAGGAESPLHF.

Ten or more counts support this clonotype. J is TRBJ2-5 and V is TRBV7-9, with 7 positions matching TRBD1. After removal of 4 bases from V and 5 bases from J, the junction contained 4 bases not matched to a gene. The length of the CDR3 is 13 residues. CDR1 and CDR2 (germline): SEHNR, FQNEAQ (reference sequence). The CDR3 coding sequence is TGTGCCAGCAGCTCGACAGGGCGGGAGACCCAGTACTTC. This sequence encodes CASSSTGRETQYF. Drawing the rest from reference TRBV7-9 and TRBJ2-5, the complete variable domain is DTGVSQNPRHKITKRGQNVTFRCDPISEHNRLYWYRQTLGQGPEFLTYFQNEAQLEKSRLLSDRFSAERPKGSFSTLEIQRTEQGDSAMYLCASSSTGRETQYFGPGTRLLVL.